The 14 T cell receptor beta chains presented below share a single source sample, sequenced in a study of T cell changes during pregnancy in multiple sclerosis. Profiled with immunoSEQ multiplex PCR; TCRdb holds only in-frame clones, not every one. Among 50,000 to 75,000 clones listed, roughly 91% were seen once. The sequencing here drew on peripheral blood, taken in the third trimester of pregnancy. These receptor sequences come from a female donor in good health, enrolled as a control in a pregnancy study.

This clone was seen only once. The chain joins TRBV2 to TRBJ1-2; D is undetermined. V lost 7 bases and J lost 8, with 8 bases in between. The CDR3 length is 10 residues. Germline loops: CDR1 SNHLY, CDR2 FYNNEI. The CDR3 nucleotides read TGTGCCAGCATCGGGAACGGCTACACCTTC. Translating it yields CASIGNGYTF.

This rearrangement joins TRBV7-9 to TRBJ2-7, with 8 bases aligning to TRBD2. The CDR3 spans 15 residues. In germline, CDR1 is SEHNR, CDR2 FQNEAQ (reference sequence). J gave up 5 bases and V 4 bases, and 10 bases lay outside the gene matches. CDR3 nucleotides: TGTGCCAGCAGCTCTACCGGGACTAGGGTGGACGAGCAGTACTTC. Its translation: CASSSTGTRVDEQYF.

This chain links TRBV28 with TRBJ2-2, with D tentatively TRBD2 (6 bases). V lost 5 bases to trimming and J lost 0 bases, with 19 bases between them. The CDR3 length is 18 residues. The germline V gene encodes CDR1 MDHEN and CDR2 SYDVKM. CDR3 sequence reads: CASSIGGLADTNTGELFF. CDR3 nucleotide sequence: TGTGCCAGCAGTATTGGAGGGCTAGCAGACACGAACACCGGGGAGCTGTTTTTT.

The chain joins TRBV27 to TRBJ2-1; D possibly corresponds to TRBD2 (5 bases). CDR1 and CDR2 from the germline V gene are MNHEY and SMNVEV (reference sequence). The CDR3 consists of 15 residues. V lost 4 bases and J lost 4, with 14 bases in between. The DNA of the CDR3 is TGTGCCAGCAGTTCATGGAGCGGAGAATACAATGAGCAGTTCTTC. Protein product: CASSSWSGEYNEQFF.

As DNA, the CDR3 is TGTGCCAGCAGCTCCCGCCTAGGGGGCCCGGGGTACGAGCAGTACTTC. Its translation: CASSSRLGGPGYEQYF. V usage is TRBV11-2 and J usage is TRBJ2-7; TRBD1 matches at 7 bases. The CDR3 totals 16 residues. The V gene's germline CDR1 is SGHAT and CDR2 FQNNGV. V trimming: 4 bases; J trimming: 4 bases; junction bases outside the gene matches: 13.

This rearrangement joins TRBV27 to TRBJ2-1; the D gene is possibly TRBD2 (6 bases). The CDR3 consists of 14 residues. Trimming took off 7 bases at V and 2 bases at J, with 12 bases between the two ends. Germline V gene sequence: CDR1 MNHEY, CDR2 SMNVEV (reference sequence). This chain's CDR3 is CASNLAYTYNEQFF. CDR3 bases: TGTGCCAGCAACCTAGCGTATACCTACAATGAGCAGTTCTTC.

Regarding this clone: At one end, the junction sequence differs from germline, possibly due to a read error. The genes are TRBV13 and TRBJ2-7, with TRBD2 matching over 8 bases. This CDR3 is 14 amino acids long. Germline lookup yields CDR1 PRHDT and CDR2 FYEKMQ (reference sequence). For the CDR3, the DNA is TGTGCCAGCAGCTCACGGGGGGGCAGTTACGGGCAGTACTTC. Its protein product is CASSSRGGSYGQYF.

V gene TRBV29-1 combines with J gene TRBJ2-7; 8 bases line up with TRBD1. The CDR3 sequence is 13 residues long. V gave up 5 bases and J gave up 4 bases; unmatched junction bases: 7. Germline V lookup: CDR1 SQVTM, CDR2 ANQGSEA. CDR3 in DNA: TGCAGCGTTAAGACAGGGGAGCGGTACGAGCAGTACTTC. It is translated as CSVKTGERYEQYF.

The CDR3 sequence is CASSGYQETQYF. The DNA for the CDR3 is TGTGCCAGCAGCGGGTACCAAGAGACCCAGTACTTC. This chain joins TRBV2 and TRBJ2-5; D not certain. Trimming took 6 bases from V and 0 from J, leaving 5 bases between them. Looked up from germline, CDR1 is SNHLY and CDR2 is FYNNEI. The CDR3 is made up of 12 amino acids. Full variable domain (rest looked up from reference TRBV2 and TRBJ2-5): EPEVTQTPSHQVTQMGQEVILRCVPISNHLYFYWYRQILGQKVEFLVSFYNNEISEKSEIFDDQFSVERPDGSNFTLKIRSTKLEDSAMYFCASSGYQETQYFGPGTRLLVL.

DNA for the CDR3: TGTGCCAGCAGCCCGACGGCTCAGCGGGGGTTAAGCTCCTACAATGAGCAGTTCTTC. The encoded protein is CASSPTAQRGLSSYNEQFF. The gene calls are TRBV7-6 and TRBJ2-1, with 8 bases fitting TRBD2. The CDR3 runs 19 residues. Germline CDR1 reads SGHVS; CDR2 reads FNYEAQ. V was pared by 5 bases and J by 0 bases, with 15 bases of the junction left unmatched.

The chain employs TRBV11-2 and TRBJ2-1, with TRBD2 identical over 7 bases. Per the germline V gene, CDR1 is SGHAT and CDR2 is FQNNGV. The CDR3 spans 15 residues. V dropped 4 bases and J dropped 7; count of bases not matched to a gene: 10. CDR3 region: CASSSDGTTGNEQFF. The CDR3 DNA is TGTGCCAGCAGCTCAGACGGGACTACCGGGAATGAGCAGTTCTTC.

The V gene is TRBV25-1, the J gene TRBJ2-5; 8 nucleotides match TRBD2. Germline V gene lookup returns CDR1 MGHDK and CDR2 SYGVNS. The CDR3 totals 15 residues. J gave up 4 bases and V 3 bases, and 7 bases lay outside the gene matches. In nucleotides, the CDR3 is TGTGCCAGCAGTGACAACGGGGGGGCCTCAGAGACCCAGTACTTC. Translating it yields CASSDNGGASETQYF.

CDR3: CASSPGLAGVQNTGELFF. The CDR3 DNA reads TGCGCCAGCAGCCCCGGACTAGCGGGGGTACAGAACACCGGGGAGCTGTTTTTT. The chain is built from TRBV5-1 and TRBJ2-2; 13 bases line up with TRBD2. Trimming at V came to 4 bases and at J to 1 base, leaving 7 bases not matched to a gene. CDR1 is SGHRS and CDR2 is YFSETQ in the germline V gene. There are 18 residues in the CDR3.

The CDR3 sequence is CASRHPGQSNEKLFF. In DNA form, the CDR3 reads TGCGCCAGCAGGCACCCGGGACAGAGTAATGAAAAACTGTTTTTT. The chain is built from TRBV4-1 and TRBJ1-4; 7 bases map to TRBD1. Per germline, CDR1 MGHRA and CDR2 YSYEKL. Trimming at V came to 6 bases and at J to 4 bases, leaving 8 bases not matched to a gene. The CDR3 covers 15 residues.